This TCR beta chain comes out of a study of cytomegalovirus exposure and HLA in healthy donors. PCR amplification relied on 60 Vbeta primers (plus 13 Jbeta primers). The repertoire was sequenced with immunoSEQ multiplex PCR; TCRdb's copy has only in-frame clones and lacks some. This listing includes more than 100,000 clones. The CDR3 consists of 12 residues. CDR1 and CDR2 from the germline V gene are MDHEN and SYDVKM. Between the trimmed V and J ends, which lost 2 bases and 5 bases, there was a span of 7 bases. The clonotype was recovered from a woman in her 40s in good health and CMV-seronegative. This sequence joins TRBV28 and TRBJ2-7; D gene unclear. Sequencing was done on a sample of PBMCs. Here the CDR3 reads CASSLRVNEQYF. CDR3 bases: TGTGCCAGCAGTTTACGAGTAAACGAGCAGTACTTC.